These 27 T cell receptor beta chains were sequenced from one sample in a study of CD8+ T cells in alopecia areata. Investigators isolated RNA and reverse transcribed it into cDNA to act as the sequencing template. Assay: immunoSEQ multiplex PCR; the TCRdb copy retains only in-frame clones and omits some. The sample lists hundreds of thousands of clones, approximately 52% occurring once. The specimen was CD4+ T cells sorted from blood, collected at week 0. The origin of the receptors is a human donor with alopecia areata.

The table lists this clone with a few counts. Different DNA sequences within this sample yield the same CDR3. V usage is TRBV7-9 and J usage is TRBJ1-1; TRBD1 matches 7 bases. The trim removed 4 bases at V and 1 base at J, leaving 6 bases unmatched. The germline CDR1 and CDR2 sequences are SEHNR and FQNEAQ (reference sequence). This CDR3 has 15 amino acids. CDR3: CASSSATGANTEAFF. DNA for the CDR3: TGTGCCAGCAGCTCTGCTACAGGGGCGAACACTGAAGCTTTCTTT. Looking up the rest from reference TRBV7-9 and TRBJ1-1 gives the full variable domain: DTGVSQNPRHKITKRGQNVTFRCDPISEHNRLYWYRQTLGQGPEFLTYFQNEAQLEKSRLLSDRFSAERPKGSFSTLEIQRTEQGDSAMYLCASSSATGANTEAFFGQGTRLTVV.

This rearrangement joins TRBV29-1 to TRBJ2-3; D is possibly TRBD1 (6 bases). From germline, CDR1 is SQVTM and CDR2 ANQGSEA. The CDR3 sequence is 14 residues long. V was pared by 1 base and J by 0 bases, with 8 bases between. The CDR3 DNA reads as TGCAGCGTTGAAGCAGGGGTAAGCACAGATACGCAGTATTTT. Residues: CSVEAGVSTDTQYF.

The gene calls are TRBV14 and TRBJ2-7; D gene unclear. The CDR3 is made up of 15 amino acids. CDR1 and CDR2 from the germline V gene are SGHDN and FVKESK. V dropped 1 base and J dropped 0 bases, with 10 bases sitting between them. The CDR3 loop is CASSQGLLSSYEQYF. The DNA of the CDR3 is TGTGCCAGCAGCCAAGGACTCCTCAGCTCCTACGAGCAGTACTTC.

This chain uses TRBV29-1 with TRBJ2-1; a weak D match, TRBD2 (6 bases). The CDR3 has 15 amino acids. V was cut by 1 base and J by 6 bases, with 16 bases left in between. CDR1 and CDR2 (germline): SQVTM, ANQGSEA. The CDR3 sequence: CSVEGVAGPGNEQFF. DNA for the CDR3: TGCAGCGTTGAAGGGGTGGCGGGACCGGGCAATGAGCAGTTCTTC.

This clone has more than one count but fewer than ten. V usage is TRBV5-1 and J usage is TRBJ2-5; D perhaps matches TRBD1 (5 bases). Germline V gene data show CDR1 as SGHRS and CDR2 as YFSETQ. Between the trimmed V and J ends, which lost 0 bases and 5 bases, there was a span of 20 bases. This CDR3 spans 17 amino acids. Here the CDR3 DNA reads TGCGCCAGCAGCTTGGGACTCGGCCAGGGCGTTTCGGAGACCCAGTACTTC. Protein product: CASSLGLGQGVSETQYF.

V gene TRBV30 combines with J gene TRBJ1-2; TRBD1 agrees at 10 bases. V lost 0 bases, J lost 6 bases, and 4 bases stayed unmatched. Germline V gives CDR1 GTSNPN, CDR2 SVGIG (reference sequence). This CDR3 region has 14 residues. The CDR3 region is CAWSVMGQGNGYTF. The CDR3 DNA follows: TGTGCCTGGAGTGTAATGGGACAGGGGAATGGCTACACCTTC.

This clone appeared a few times. This sequence joins TRBV29-1 and TRBJ2-3; possible D gene TRBD2, 5 bases. The V gene's germline CDR1 is SQVTM and CDR2 ANQGSEA. Trimming left V 2 bases short and J 9 bases short, with 15 bases between. The CDR3 contains 13 residues. This CDR3 is CSVERGKKKTQYF. The CDR3 nucleotides are TGCAGCGTTGAACGAGGGAAAAAGAAAACGCAGTATTTT.

The V gene is TRBV7-2, the J gene TRBJ2-4; the match to TRBD2 covers 11 bases. The CDR3 extends over 16 amino acids. Trimming took 1 base from V and 4 from J; bases not matched to a gene: 3. CDR1 is SGHTA and CDR2 is FQGNSA in the germline V gene. As DNA, the CDR3 is TGTGCCAGCAGCTTAGGTTCTAGCGGGAGGAAAAACATTCAGTACTTC. Its translation is CASSLGSSGRKNIQYF. Drawing the rest from reference TRBV7-2 and TRBJ2-4, the complete variable domain is GAGVSQSPSNKVTEKGKDVELRCDPISGHTALYWYRQSLGQGLEFLIYFQGNSAPDKSGLPSDRFSAERTGGSVSTLTIQRTQQEDSAVYLCASSLGSSGRKNIQYFGAGTRLSVL.

V is TRBV7-9 and J is TRBJ2-5; 8 bases map to TRBD1. This CDR3 is 19 amino acids long. Germline V gene sequence: CDR1 SEHNR, CDR2 FQNEAQ (reference sequence). The J segment lost 2 bases and the V segment lost 0 bases, leaving 14 bases of the junction unmatched. The chain's CDR3 is CASSLARGRGHLLQETQYF. DNA for the CDR3: TGTGCCAGCAGCTTAGCACGCGGCAGGGGGCACCTCTTGCAAGAGACCCAGTACTTC.

The J gene is TRBJ1-1, the V gene TRBV30, with D uncertain. The CDR3 loop spans 15 amino acids. The V gene's germline CDR1 is GTSNPN and CDR2 SVGIG (reference sequence). The V gene lost 4 bases and the J gene lost 1 base, with 16 bases spanning the gap. The CDR3 loop reads CAWIPILARNTEAFF. For the CDR3, the DNA is TGTGCCTGGATCCCTATTCTGGCCCGGAACACTGAAGCTTTCTTT. Variable domain in full (rest from reference TRBV30 and TRBJ1-1): SQTIHQWPATLVQPVGSPLSLECTVEGTSNPNLYWYRQAAGRGLQLLFYSVGIGQISSEVPQNLSASRPQDRQFILSSKKLLLSDSGFYLCAWIPILARNTEAFFGQGTRLTVV.

The chain carries TRBV5-5 and TRBJ1-2, with TRBD1 matching 9 bases. Germline V CDR1 and CDR2: SGHKS, YYEKEE (reference sequence). The trim removed 4 bases at V and 6 bases at J, leaving 10 bases unmatched. The CDR3 has 15 residues. CDR3 in amino acids: CASSRGYRGQNGYTF. CDR3 sequence (DNA): TGTGCCAGCAGCCGCGGATACAGGGGGCAGAATGGCTACACCTTC.

This chain joins TRBV5-1 and TRBJ2-7, with D maybe TRBD1 (5 bases). Trimming shortened V by 0 bases and J by 6 bases, and 16 bases separated the two germline ends. This CDR3 is 15 amino acids long. Germline CDR1 is SGHRS and CDR2 is YFSETQ. CDR3 region: CASSLGAGNYREQYF. CDR3 DNA sequence: TGCGCCAGCAGCTTGGGGGCAGGGAATTATCGCGAGCAGTACTTC.

A single count supports this clone. The chain is built from TRBV7-9 and TRBJ2-5; D unresolved. Germline V lookup: CDR1 SEHNR, CDR2 FQNEAQ (reference sequence). The CDR3 runs to 13 residues. V was clipped by 11 bases and J by 2 bases, with 15 bases between them. CDR3 region: CACNPENQETQYF. The CDR3 DNA reads as TGTGCCTGCAACCCCGAGAATCAAGAGACCCAGTACTTC.

A few counts support this clone. The gene calls are TRBV29-1 and TRBJ2-1, with 10 bases that match TRBD2. The V and J ends lost 6 bases and 8 bases, in that order; junction bases with no gene match: 10. The CDR3 has 14 amino acids. Per the germline V gene, CDR1 is SQVTM and CDR2 is ANQGSEA. The CDR3 region has the DNA TGCAGCGTCGAAAATCACCTAGCGGGAGATGAGCAGTTCTTC. Translation gives CSVENHLAGDEQFF.

DNA for the CDR3: TGTGCCAGCAGCCAGACAGGGGCCAATTCACCCCTCCACTTT. Protein sequence: CASSQTGANSPLHF. The chain is built from TRBV14 and TRBJ1-6; 8 positions agree with TRBD1. Germline values: CDR1 SGHDN, CDR2 FVKESK. The CDR3 runs 14 residues. Trimming cost V 3 bases and J 7 bases; bases outside gene matches: 2. Full variable domain (missing parts from reference TRBV14 and TRBJ1-6): EAGVTQFPSHSVIEKGQTVTLRCDPISGHDNLYWYRRVMGKEIKFLLHFVKESKQDESGMPNNRFLAERTGGTYSTLKVQPAELEDSGVYFCASSQTGANSPLHFGNGTRLTVT.

The chain recombines TRBV27 with TRBJ1-1; D gene unclear. Trimming pared 6 bases from V and 4 bases from J, leaving 12 bases between. CDR1 and CDR2 (germline): MNHEY, SMNVEV (reference sequence). This CDR3 is 13 amino acids long. The CDR3 coding sequence is TGTGCCAGCAGACCCTGGGCGGGCACTGAAGCTTTCTTT. This codes for CASRPWAGTEAFF.

The chain is built from TRBV13 and TRBJ2-1; 11 bases match TRBD2. This CDR3 contains 18 residues. CDR1 is PRHDT, CDR2 FYEKMQ, per germline (reference sequence). V lost 3 bases to trimming and J lost 5 bases; unmatched junction nucleotides: 12. The CDR3 here is CASSFPSGRTLVHNEQFF. The CDR3 bases are TGTGCCAGCAGCTTTCCTAGCGGGAGGACGTTGGTCCACAATGAGCAGTTCTTC.

This clone was seen more than once but under ten times. The gene calls are TRBV9 and TRBJ2-1; D call uncertain. Germline lookup yields CDR1 SGDLS and CDR2 YYNGEE. The CDR3 extends over 11 amino acids. The V gene lost 3 bases and the J gene lost 7 bases, with 5 bases spanning the gap. CDR3 DNA sequence: TGTGCCAGCAGCGCCCGGAATGAGCAGTTCTTC. Its translation: CASSARNEQFF.

The chain employs TRBV2 and TRBJ2-2; no definite D call. V was cut by 8 bases and J by 6 bases, with 13 bases left in between. This CDR3 has 13 residues. Germline loops: CDR1 SNHLY, CDR2 FYNNEI. The CDR3 DNA follows: TGTGCCAGCTGGTTTGGCTACGCCGGGGAGCTGTTTTTT. Protein product: CASWFGYAGELFF.

This clone was counted between two and nine times. The chain joins TRBV9 to TRBJ2-3; D tentatively reads TRBD1 or TRBD2 (5 bases each). Germline V gives CDR1 SGDLS, CDR2 YYNGEE. Trimming cost V 0 bases and J 11 bases, with 19 bases left between them. The CDR3 covers 15 residues. The CDR3: CASSVDGAVSSRQYF. The CDR3 nucleotides are TGTGCCAGCAGCGTAGACGGGGCTGTATCGTCCCGGCAGTATTTT.

In nucleotides, the CDR3 is TGTGCCTGGAGCCATGTTTGGGCGGCTCAGCCCCAGCATTTT. It yields the protein CAWSHVWAAQPQHF. The chain employs TRBV30 and TRBJ1-5; no clear D gene. Germline V gene lookup returns CDR1 GTSNPN and CDR2 SVGIG (reference sequence). This CDR3 has 14 residues. V was clipped by 3 bases and J by 6 bases, with 15 bases between them. The full variable domain, completed using reference TRBV30 and TRBJ1-5, is SQTIHQWPATLVQPVGSPLSLECTVEGTSNPNLYWYRQAAGRGLQLLFYSVGIGQISSEVPQNLSASRPQDRQFILSSKKLLLSDSGFYLCAWSHVWAAQPQHFGDGTRLSIL.

The chain employs TRBV5-1 and TRBJ2-1; D ambiguous. The CDR3 length is 14 residues. From germline, CDR1 is SGHRS and CDR2 YFSETQ. The V end lost 0 bases, the J end lost 9 bases, and 13 bases lay between the germline ends. This CDR3 is CASSLVSSLAEQFF. The CDR3, as DNA: TGCGCCAGCAGCTTGGTGTCTAGTTTGGCTGAGCAGTTCTTC.

The chain is built from TRBV6-5 and TRBJ1-1; D possibly corresponds to TRBD1 (6 bases). The CDR3 has 15 amino acids. Trimming took 6 bases from V and 4 from J, leaving 18 bases between them. CDR1 is MNHEY, CDR2 SVGAGI, per germline. The CDR3 DNA sequence: TGTGCCAGCAGCGTTAAACCGAGGGGGGTCACTGAAGCTTTCTTT. This gives the protein CASSVKPRGVTEAFF.

The rearrangement links TRBV30 to TRBJ2-7; 7 positions match TRBD2. CDR1 is GTSNPN, CDR2 SVGIG, per germline (reference sequence). The CDR3 loop spans 17 amino acids. Trimming took 0 bases from V and 3 from J; bases not matched to a gene: 14. The CDR3 DNA sequence: TGTGCCTGGAGTGTACGGGGAAGGGGCGGGAGCTTCTACGAGCAGTACTTC. This translates into CAWSVRGRGGSFYEQYF.

This chain connects TRBV5-4 to TRBJ2-7; D may be TRBD2 (6 bases). CDR3 size: 15 residues. The germline V gene encodes CDR1 SGHNT and CDR2 YYREEE (reference sequence). The V gene lost 4 bases and the J gene lost 3 bases, with 17 bases spanning the gap. CDR3 protein: CASSPGGPKHYEQYF. CDR3 coding DNA: TGTGCCAGCAGCCCCGGGGGACCTAAACACTACGAGCAGTACTTC.

V and J are TRBV19 and TRBJ2-3; the D gene is possibly TRBD2 (5 bases). This CDR3 has 14 residues. The V and J ends lost 4 bases and 4 bases respectively, with 12 bases between them. Germline assignment: CDR1 LNHDA and CDR2 SQIVND (reference sequence). DNA for the CDR3: TGTGCCAGTAGTACGGGCCCAGCGGCAGATACGCAGTATTTT. This sequence encodes CASSTGPAADTQYF. Full variable domain (rest looked up from reference TRBV19 and TRBJ2-3): DGGITQSPKYLFRKEGQNVTLSCEQNLNHDAMYWYRQDPGQGLRLIYYSQIVNDFQKGDIAEGYSVSREKKESFPLTVTSAQKNPTAFYLCASSTGPAADTQYFGPGTRLTVL.

V usage is TRBV29-1 and J usage is TRBJ2-1, with TRBD2 matching over 9 bases. CDR1 SQVTM and CDR2 ANQGSEA come from the germline V gene. V shed 2 bases, J shed 2 bases, and the junction held 4 bases outside the gene matches. The CDR3 runs to 15 residues. DNA of the CDR3: TGCAGCGTTGAACACGGACTAGCGACCTACAATGAGCAGTTCTTC. It specifies CSVEHGLATYNEQFF.